This T cell receptor beta chain stems from a study of T cells in Graves' hyperthyroidism and ophthalmopathy. Amplification yielded TCR beta CDR3 regions, with RNA transcripts as the source. In the first-round RT-PCR of the TCR CDR3, the HTBI primer set was used. TCRdb analysed the multiplex PCR reads with MiXCR anew, one entry per CDR3 protein. Found here are hundreds of thousands of distinct CDR3 sequences, roughly 14% of them singletons; the top ten hold roughly 14%. Study findings and constraints: Most expanded thyroid clonotypes above 0.001 also appeared in blood. Separation of ophthalmopathy from stable hyperthyroidism was achieved by a 13 V-J model.

This clonotype was observed at least ten times. The antigen is unknown. The CDR3 extends over 19 amino acids. Germline V CDR1 and CDR2: ENHRY, SYGVKD. V lost 0 bases and J lost 1, with 21 bases in between. This chain uses TRBV10-3 with TRBJ2-5; TRBD1 is a possible D gene (6 bases). The material sequenced was blood. The sequence came from a young woman with Graves' hyperthyroidism. The CDR3 spells CAISESRGSGVLSQETQYF. CDR3 nucleotides: TGTGCCATCAGTGAGTCGAGGGGGTCCGGGGTGTTGTCCCAAGAGACCCAGTACTTC.